Presented here are 8 T cell receptor beta chains from one specimen sequenced in a study of blood T cell repertoires in COVID-19. Profiling relied on immunoSEQ multiplex PCR, and the TCRdb table lists in-frame clones only, not all of them. The data hold roughly 120,000 clones, with about 90% observed a single time. The sequenced sample consisted of peripheral blood. These receptors were taken from a human donor in a cohort sampled during active COVID-19.

The gene calls are TRBV7-8 and TRBJ1-1; D not resolved. This CDR3 is 15 amino acids long. Germline V gives CDR1 SGHVS, CDR2 FQNEAQ. The V end was cut by 1 base, the J end by 0 bases, with 9 bases between. CDR3 coding DNA: TGTGCCAGCAGCTTAGTCGCTGGCCTGAACACTGAAGCTTTCTTT. Encoded protein: CASSLVAGLNTEAFF.

J is TRBJ2-3 and V is TRBV3-1 (or the pseudogene TRBV3-2); 7 bases are shared with TRBD2. J lost 4 bases, V lost 3 bases, and 4 bases had no gene match. CDR1 is LGHDT and CDR2 is YNNKEL in the germline V gene (reference sequence). The CDR3 contains 14 residues. This chain's CDR3 is CASSQAGVPDTQYF. CDR3 nucleotide sequence: TGTGCCAGCAGCCAGGCGGGAGTGCCAGATACGCAGTATTTT.

This clone was picked up a small number of times. The CDR3 DNA is TGTGCCAGCTCACCAGGGGGGACAGGGGTTTACGAGCAGTACTTC. Translated: CASSPGGTGVYEQYF. The chain joins TRBV18 to TRBJ2-7; 10 bases fit TRBD1. V lost 2 bases to trimming and J lost 4 bases; unmatched junction nucleotides: 5. There are 15 residues in the CDR3. CDR1 is KGHSH, CDR2 LQKENI, per germline.

V gene TRBV19 combines with J gene TRBJ2-1; 9 bases map to TRBD2. The CDR3 covers 15 residues. The junction had 8 bases not matched to a gene; V was cut back by 4 bases and J by 7 bases. The germline gives CDR1 LNHDA, CDR2 SQIVND (reference sequence). The chain's CDR3 is CASSNPSGRRNEQFF. CDR3 nucleotide sequence: TGTGCCAGTAGTAATCCCAGCGGGAGGAGGAATGAGCAGTTCTTC.

The V call is TRBV11-2, the J call TRBJ1-3; a possible D gene is TRBD1 (5 bases). Germline assignment: CDR1 SGHAT and CDR2 FQNNGV. This CDR3 is 19 amino acids long. V was trimmed by 0 bases and J by 0 bases, leaving 18 bases between them. CDR3 loop: CASSLDVGRGPSSGNTIYF. In nucleotides, the CDR3 is TGTGCCAGCAGCTTAGATGTGGGTAGGGGCCCCAGCTCTGGAAACACCATATATTTT.

V and J are TRBV19 and TRBJ1-5; 10 nucleotides match TRBD1. V lost 5 bases, J lost 0 bases, and 10 bases stayed unmatched. The CDR3 covers 18 residues. Germline V gene sequence: CDR1 LNHDA, CDR2 SQIVND (reference sequence). DNA for the CDR3: TGTGCCAGTAGTGTCCGGGACAGGGGCGCTCGTAGCAATCAGCCCCAGCATTTT. This sequence encodes CASSVRDRGARSNQPQHF.

The gene calls are TRBV10-1 and TRBJ2-7, with D possibly matching TRBD2 (6 bases). This CDR3 is built from 13 residues. Germline V gene lookup returns CDR1 WNHNN and CDR2 SYGVQD (reference sequence). V was pared by 6 bases and J by 2 bases, with 11 bases between. The DNA of the CDR3 is TGCGCCAGCAGCGCAGGGAGGCCCTACGAGCAGTACTTC. Translation gives CASSAGRPYEQYF.

In this sample, this clone turned up a few times. The rearrangement joins TRBV5-1 to TRBJ2-7, with D maybe TRBD1 (6 bases). V was shortened by 4 bases and J by 6 bases, with 23 bases between the two germline ends. Germline lookup yields CDR1 SGHRS and CDR2 YFSETQ. The CDR3 has 16 amino acids. CDR3 amino acids: CASSKGSGTIFGEQYF. The CDR3 nucleotides read TGCGCCAGCAGCAAAGGGTCTGGGACAATTTTCGGCGAGCAGTACTTC.